Described below is a single TCR beta chain sequence and its context. This clone was found a few times. No antigen is known for it. Base-call qualities are not available, and no considerably larger clone is one nucleotide away. The data derive from a study of radiation and T cells in renal cell carcinoma (TCRdb year 2020). Context from the whole study: TCR beta sequencing covered fewer than 60 samples in total, comprising approximately 26 tumors and roughly 27 peripheral blood samples. In the 53 samples combined, several million unique CDR3 nucleotide sequences were found, encoding 2 million to 3 million unique CDR3 amino acid sequences.

The CDR3 measures 15 amino acids from cysteine to phenylalanine. Only CDR3 DNA is held: 45 bases, read in frame from base 1. Trimming accounts for 3 bases at V and 3 bases at J, while the number of junction bases matched to no gene is 5. CDR1 SGHTA and CDR2 FQGNSA are derived from the germline V gene. The time point label, read with the paper, signifies: tumor resected at nephrectomy. The treatment or condition label corresponds to: treatment-naive control, cytoreductive nephrectomy. Control tumors came from treatment-naive renal cell carcinoma patients who underwent cytoreductive nephrectomy without prior radiation. Renal cell carcinoma with clear cell pathology was present in all patients. The control tumors sequenced for TCR were resected between about 2010 and 2014 from fewer than 12 males and a handful of females whose median age was approximately 59 years (range about 35 to 85). Tumors were mechanically dissociated, digested with collagenase/hyaluronidase at 37 °C, processed in gentleMACS C tubes, and stored in liquid nitrogen. The QIAamp DNA Blood Mini Kit (Qiagen) was used to prepare genomic DNA for TCR sequencing. The analyses included only samples that passed all quality control checks.

Points the paper makes about the study in general: Irradiated tumors showed higher TCR clonality than controls, with the top 100 clonotypes averaging about 54% of the repertoire versus roughly 40% in nephrectomy-only tumors. Only small tumor regions of roughly 1.1 g were available, so intratumoral heterogeneity was not captured. Compared with control tumors, irradiated tumors had a greater number of dominant CDR3 motifs, and these motifs made up a bigger portion of the repertoire. Effects of radiation dose or scheduling on the TCR repertoire could not be addressed with the single-armed trial design.

The immunoSEQ kit was used, according to the manufacturer's recommendations, to generate TCR beta libraries from genomic DNA. Library preparation used a first multiplex PCR with proprietary primers, then a second PCR adding unique barcodes, with bead cleanups after each round. Each sample batch included a kit-provided positive control reaction and a negative control reaction. The final libraries underwent checking on an Agilent 4200 TapeStation D1000 ScreenTape, volumetric pooling, and quantification by qPCR. Sequencing was performed on an Illumina NextSeq500 with a MidOutput 150-cycle cartridge, and 156 Read1 and 15 Index1 cycles were run with kit custom primers. The pooled library was loaded at approximately 0.95 pM with a roughly 20% PhiX control spike-in. The paper's processing steps were these. Vendor-processed data were analyzed in R, with a clonotype defined as all T cells sharing the same CDR3 nucleotide sequence. In the clone abundance analyses, frequencies were normalized to the 10,000 most abundant clones in each sample. Before analysis, public T cell clones were removed, and these numbered fewer than five per sample on average. The dominant motif analysis was done with ImmunoMap using the PAM10 matrix, a gap penalty of 30, and a homology threshold of 0.3, and motifs with a cumulative frequency of at least 0.01 were considered dominant. This immuneACCESS table, as held by TCRdb, lists in-frame sequences with V and J called but not all clones. Of the missing ones, under half trace to an unresolved V gene in checked studies; the others have no known cause. That table is the source of V, J and clone size, and D and trimming were worked out from the DNA. This sample lists some 25,000 clones; 58% were detected once. In total, the top ten clones hold 22% of the sample.

The sequence came from a man aged 35 to 55 with renal cell carcinoma. The chain uses TRBV7-2 and TRBJ1-5; 7 of the junction bases match TRBD1. The material sequenced was tumor tissue, taken from a patient whose treatment was nephrectomy without radiotherapy. Here is the DNA: TGTGCCAGCAGCTTGTACAGGGGAGTCAATCAGCCCCAGCATTTT. Its product reads: CASSLYRGVNQPQHF.